Listed below are T cell receptor beta chains from one sample, sequenced in a study of CD8 T cells in Susac syndrome. TCRdb called the immunoSEQ multiplex PCR reads again in MiXCR, with one record for every CDR3 protein. The sample lists under 150,000 distinct CDR3 sequences, around 93% seen once, with roughly 0.14% in the top ten. Sequenced sample: CD4+ T cells from PBMCs. The receptors shown here come from a human donor with Susac syndrome. Both conserved end residues are part of each CDR3. A D gene is named only where the DNA matches it firmly. Not all rows give a size; the values are once, few, many and, for expanded clones, a class.

TRBJ2-2,.,TRBD2,TRBV30,CAWSPTRTSGVTGELFF,TGTGCCTGGAGTCCTACAAGGACTAGCGGGGTCACCGGGGAGCTGTTTTTT
TRBJ2-2,once,.,TRBV29-1,CSVGWAGADTGELFF,TGCAGCGTTGGATGGGCAGGGGCGGACACCGGGGAGCTGTTTTTT
TRBJ1-5,once,.,TRBV14,CASSPGLYQPQHF,TGTGCCAGCAGCCCAGGTTTGTATCAGCCCCAGCATTTT
TRBJ2-1,once,.,TRBV15,CATSRDRIGGTGDEQFF,TGTGCCACCAGCAGAGATAGGATTGGAGGGACTGGGGATGAGCAGTTCTTC
TRBJ2-7,.,.,TRBV2,CASSDGGRIMGEQYF,TGTGCCAGCAGTGATGGTGGAAGGATTATGGGCGAGCAGTACTTC
TRBJ2-1,.,.,TRBV6-2/TRBV6-3,CASSRSGGLMANEQFF,TGTGCCAGCAGCCGAAGTGGGGGGCTCATGGCAAATGAGCAGTTCTTC
TRBJ1-2,.,.,TRBV30,CAWSVKGVYGYTF,TGTGCCTGGAGTGTTAAGGGTGTCTATGGCTACACCTTC
TRBJ2-5,.,.,TRBV18,CASSPGAQETQYF,TGTGCCAGCTCACCGGGAGCCCAAGAGACCCAGTACTTC
TRBJ2-4,.,TRBD1,TRBV28,CASSTPTGNIQYF,TGTGCCAGCAGTACCCCGACAGGGAACATTCAGTACTTC
TRBJ2-1,.,TRBD1,TRBV7-2,CASSRGTGGRSNEQFF,TGTGCCAGCAGCCGGGGGACAGGGGGTCGTAGCAATGAGCAGTTCTTC
TRBJ2-1,.,TRBD2,TRBV29-1,CSVGKAGGSYNEQFF,TGCAGCGTTGGAAAGGCGGGAGGCTCCTACAATGAGCAGTTCTTC
TRBJ1-2,.,.,TRBV5-4,CASRPRGRDYGYTF,TGTGCCAGCAGGCCAAGGGGAAGGGACTATGGCTACACCTTC
TRBJ2-2,few,.,TRBV6-1,CASSRGGGMYTGELFF,TGTGCCAGCAGTAGAGGAGGGGGAATGTACACCGGGGAGCTGTTTTTT
TRBJ2-1,.,.,TRBV5-1,CASSGGDYRSYNEQFF,TGCGCCAGCAGCGGCGGAGACTACCGATCCTACAATGAGCAGTTCTTC
TRBJ1-5,.,TRBD1,TRBV15,CATSSRTGDQPQHF,TGTGCCACCAGCTCCCGGACAGGGGATCAGCCCCAGCATTTT